A selection of T cell receptor beta chains follows, all from one sample in a study of blood T cells in healthy people across ages. TCRdb re-analysed the 5' RACE reads in MiXCR, keeping a single row per CDR3 protein. The table includes some 1.5 million distinct CDR3 sequences, 28% detected once. The sequencing sample was made of blood. The receptors originated from a woman aged 25 to 39 in good health. Both conserved end residues are part of each CDR3. D genes are given only for firm matches. The listing skips clone size in some rows; elsewhere it reads once, few, many or a size class.

clone size,D gene,V gene,J gene,CDR3 protein,CDR3 DNA
few,NA,TRBV9,TRBJ2-1,CASSPSGGYNKQFF,TGTGCCAGCAGCCCCTCGGGGGGCTACAATAAGCAGTTCTTC
NA,NA,TRBV4-2,TRBJ2-6,CASSQMGLTDSGANVLTF,TGTGCCAGCAGTCAGATGGGACTGACCGACTCTGGGGCCAACGTCCTGACTTTC
NA,NA,TRBV12-3/TRBV12-4,TRBJ2-7,CASSEDTPPYEQYF,TGTGCCAGCAGTGAGGACACACCACCCTACGAGCAGTACTTC
NA,TRBD1,TRBV18,TRBJ1-2,CASSQRTGGMVYGYTF,TGTGCCAGCTCACAGCGGACAGGGGGCATGGTCTATGGCTACACCTTC
once,NA,TRBV6-1,TRBJ2-4,CASIGDLAKNIQYF,TGTGCCAGCATCGGGGATCTAGCCAAAAACATTCAGTACTTC
few,NA,TRBV30,TRBJ2-7,CAWSPHSYEQYF,TGTGCCTGGAGTCCGCACTCCTACGAGCAGTACTTC
few,NA,TRBV9,TRBJ1-1,CASSPQGIEAFF,TGTGCCAGCAGCCCCCAGGGGATTGAAGCTTTCTTT
many,NA,TRBV29-1,TRBJ2-6,CSVDLQTYSGANVLTF,TGCAGCGTTGACTTGCAAACGTACTCTGGGGCCAACGTCCTGACTTTC
few,NA,TRBV3-1,TRBJ1-2,CASSRQTDYGYTF,TGTGCCAGCAGCCGCCAGACAGACTATGGCTACACCTTC
NA,TRBD1,TRBV28,TRBJ1-6,CASRPGQGAGPLHF,TGTGCCAGCAGGCCCGGACAGGGGGCTGGTCCCCTCCACTTT
NA,NA,TRBV28,TRBJ1-6,CASRPDTPNSPLHF,TGTGCCAGCCGACCGGACACCCCGAATTCACCCCTCCACTTT
NA,TRBD1,TRBV30,TRBJ2-7,CACDRGGYEQYF,TGTGCCTGCGACAGGGGAGGCTACGAGCAGTACTTC
NA,NA,TRBV2,TRBJ1-1,CASRRGLGTEAFF,TGTGCCAGCAGGAGGGGGTTGGGGACTGAAGCTTTCTTT
NA,TRBD2,TRBV7-2,TRBJ2-3,CASSLQSLAGVRTDTQYF,TGTGCCAGCAGCTTACAGAGCCTAGCGGGAGTTCGCACAGATACGCAGTATTTT
NA,NA,TRBV12-3/TRBV12-4,TRBJ2-1,CASSRPLGGAYNEQFF,TGTGCCAGCAGCCGCCCATTGGGGGGAGCCTACAATGAGCAGTTCTTC
NA,TRBD2,TRBV12-3/TRBV12-4,TRBJ2-2,CASSSSGGYANTGELFF,TGTGCCAGCAGTTCTAGCGGGGGGTATGCGAACACCGGGGAGCTGTTTTTT
NA,TRBD2,TRBV11-2,TRBJ2-7,CASSPAQRAGSSYEQYF,TGTGCCAGCAGCCCAGCGCAGAGAGCGGGGAGCTCCTACGAGCAGTACTTC
once,NA,TRBV10-3,TRBJ1-3,CAISESQDTGNTIYF,TGTGCCATCAGTGAGTCCCAAGATACCGGAAACACCATATATTTT
NA,TRBD2,TRBV20-1,TRBJ2-3,CSARDGPGGGTYRTDTQYF,TGCAGTGCTAGAGATGGTCCGGGCGGGGGGACCTATCGCACAGATACGCAGTATTTT
few,NA,TRBV10-3,TRBJ1-2,CAISDWDGSSDGYTF,TGTGCCATCAGTGACTGGGACGGCTCATCCGATGGCTACACCTTC
few,TRBD1,TRBV5-1,TRBJ2-7,CASHPGTVGRYEQYF,TGCGCCAGCCATCCCGGGACAGTCGGGCGCTACGAGCAGTACTTC
NA,NA,TRBV4-1,TRBJ2-5,CAGCQDKGLHRTQYF,TGCGCCGGCTGCCAAGATAAGGGCCTGCACCGGACCCAGTACTTC
few,NA,TRBV7-2,TRBJ1-1,CASSFRPLRTGMNTEAFF,TGTGCCAGCAGCTTCCGGCCTTTGCGGACGGGGATGAACACTGAAGCTTTCTTT
few,NA,TRBV7-9,TRBJ2-2,CASSLLRLDTGELFF,TGTGCCAGCAGCTTATTGAGGCTAGACACCGGGGAGCTGTTTTTT
many,NA,TRBV7-2,TRBJ2-7,CASSLVQITEQYF,TGTGCCAGCAGCTTAGTACAGATCACCGAGCAGTACTTC
many,NA,TRBV5-5,TRBJ2-1,CASSAGANNEQFF,TGTGCCAGCAGCGCCGGGGCGAACAATGAGCAGTTCTTC
few,NA,TRBV25-1,TRBJ2-7,CASSLLDGGPEQYF,TGTGCCAGCAGTCTCCTCGACGGGGGGCCCGAGCAGTACTTC
many,TRBD2,TRBV7-2,TRBJ2-3,CASSSPTSGPTDTQYF,TGTGCCAGCAGCTCCCCCACTAGCGGGCCCACAGATACGCAGTATTTT
NA,NA,TRBV7-9,TRBJ2-1,CASSSLGGVGVDEQFF,TGTGCCAGCAGCTCCCTGGGGGGAGTTGGGGTCGATGAGCAGTTCTTC
NA,NA,TRBV24-1,TRBJ2-2,CATSLGAGELFF,TGTGCCACCAGTCTGGGTGCCGGGGAGCTGTTTTTT
NA,TRBD2,TRBV20-1,TRBJ2-1,CSARAAGGPATNEQFF,TGCAGTGCTAGAGCAGCGGGAGGGCCGGCAACCAATGAGCAGTTCTTC
few,TRBD1,TRBV20-1,TRBJ1-4,CSAIGGARKLFF,TGCAGTGCTATAGGGGGCGCACGAAAACTGTTTTTT
NA,NA,TRBV3-1,TRBJ2-1,CASSQGPGTQAVNEQFF,TGTGCCAGCAGCCAAGGGCCCGGGACACAAGCTGTTAATGAGCAGTTCTTC
NA,NA,TRBV20-1,TRBJ1-2,CSATEPGSPAGYTF,TGCAGTGCTACAGAGCCCGGGTCCCCTGCGGGCTACACCTTC
NA,TRBD1,TRBV29-1,TRBJ1-2,CSVEELGQGVEGYTF,TGCAGCGTTGAAGAGTTAGGACAGGGGGTCGAGGGCTACACCTTC
NA,NA,TRBV11-1,TRBJ2-7,CASSFLYGTESYEQYF,TGTGCCAGCAGCTTCCTTTATGGGACGGAGTCCTACGAGCAGTACTTC
many,NA,TRBV4-1,TRBJ2-5,CASSQDSRGEGTQYF,TGCGCCAGCAGCCAAGATTCCAGGGGGGAAGGGACCCAGTACTTC
NA,NA,TRBV29-1,TRBJ1-1,CGVLDSLNTEAFF,TGCGGCGTTCTCGACAGTCTTAACACTGAAGCTTTCTTT
few,NA,TRBV11-2,TRBJ2-1,CASSLEGRYNEQFF,TGTGCCAGCAGCTTAGAGGGCAGATACAATGAGCAGTTCTTC
few,TRBD2,TRBV2,TRBJ2-5,CASTGGAVAETQYF,TGTGCCAGCACCGGGGGGGCCGTGGCGGAGACCCAGTACTTC
few,TRBD2,TRBV27,TRBJ2-7,CASRHSSGGSYEQYF,TGTGCCAGCAGGCACTCTAGCGGGGGATCCTACGAGCAGTACTTC
NA,NA,TRBV7-9,TRBJ2-5,CASSPTVEETQYF,TGTGCCAGCAGCCCGACAGTGGAAGAGACCCAGTACTTC